A single sample is the source of the 15 T cell receptor beta chains below, sequenced in a study of blood T cell repertoires in COVID-19. Using immunoSEQ multiplex PCR, the repertoire was profiled, and TCRdb retains in-frame clones only, with some absent. This sample has 170,000 or so clones, with just under 90% found just once. Source material: peripheral blood. These receptors were obtained from a woman under 30 who had recovered from COVID-19.

The chain has TRBV7-9 and TRBJ2-7, with D possibly matching TRBD2 (6 bases). This CDR3 has 14 amino acids. Germline V gives CDR1 SEHNR, CDR2 FQNEAQ (reference sequence). V was trimmed by 5 bases and J by 2 bases, leaving 13 bases between them. CDR3: CASSEQEGPYEQYF. In nucleotides, the CDR3 is TGTGCCAGCAGCGAACAGGAGGGCCCCTACGAGCAGTACTTC.

V gene TRBV4-3 combines with J gene TRBJ2-3, with 7 bases aligning to TRBD2. With V trimmed by 0 bases and J by 5 bases, 5 bases remained unmatched. The germline V gene encodes CDR1 LGHNA and CDR2 YSLEER. This CDR3 is built from 15 residues. CDR3 loop: CASSQDPGGRDTQYF. CDR3 nucleotide sequence: TGCGCCAGCAGCCAAGATCCGGGCGGGAGAGATACGCAGTATTTT.

V usage is TRBV9 and J usage is TRBJ1-1; D is unresolved. CDR3 length: 16 amino acids. V lost 0 bases and J lost 6, with 18 bases in between. Germline V CDR1 and CDR2: SGDLS, YYNGEE. The CDR3 is CASSVGSAVGDSEAFF. In DNA form, the CDR3 reads TGTGCCAGCAGCGTAGGGTCCGCAGTAGGTGACTCTGAAGCTTTCTTT.

The rearrangement uses TRBV4-1 and TRBJ1-1, with D uncertain. The length of the CDR3 is 14 residues. The germline CDR1 and CDR2 sequences are MGHRA and YSYEKL. Trimming pared 0 bases from V and 1 base from J, leaving 6 bases between. The CDR3 here is CASSQDRRNTEAFF. CDR3 DNA sequence: TGCGCCAGCAGCCAAGATCGTAGGAACACTGAAGCTTTCTTT.

The chain has TRBV7-2 and TRBJ2-7, with TRBD2 matching 11 bases. The CDR3 runs 15 residues. Germline trimming cut 1 base from V and 6 bases from J; bases unmatched to any gene: 5. Germline V gene data show CDR1 as SGHTA and CDR2 as FQGNSA. The CDR3 nucleotides are TGTGCCAGCAGCTTAGGGTCTAGCGGGGGGATCGAGCAGTACTTC. Protein: CASSLGSSGGIEQYF.

V gene TRBV12-3 or TRBV12-4 combines with J gene TRBJ1-6; D ambiguous. The CDR3 runs to 13 residues. The V and J ends lost 4 bases and 14 bases respectively, with 15 bases between them. The CDR3 reads CASSSVRGRALHF. In DNA form, the CDR3 reads TGTGCCAGCAGTTCCGTCCGTGGGAGGGCCCTCCACTTT.

The chain recombines TRBV7-2 with TRBJ2-3, with TRBD2 matching 11 bases. This CDR3 is 18 amino acids long. Losses at the gene ends were 5 bases for V and 0 bases for J; bases not matched to a gene: 10. CDR1 is SGHTA, CDR2 FQGNSA, per germline. In nucleotides, the CDR3 is TGTGCCAGCAGCCCGAGACTAGCGGGACCCACTAGCACAGATACGCAGTATTTT. It encodes CASSPRLAGPTSTDTQYF.

V and J are TRBV24-1 and TRBJ2-1, with D possibly TRBD1 on 6 matching bases. CDR1 and CDR2 (germline): KGHDR, SFDVKD. The germline V and J ends were trimmed by 2 bases and 8 bases, with 18 bases remaining between them. This CDR3 comprises 16 residues. CDR3 loop: CATSDSRRDKRDEQFF. Written as DNA, the CDR3 is TGTGCCACCAGTGATTCCCGCAGGGACAAAAGAGATGAGCAGTTCTTC.

This clone was seen a handful of times. V is TRBV7-2 and J is TRBJ1-2; D is ambiguous. This CDR3 has 13 amino acids. Trimming took off 0 bases at V and 8 bases at J, with 10 bases between the two ends. Germline V gene lookup returns CDR1 SGHTA and CDR2 FQGNSA. CDR3 loop: CASSLAPGRGYTF. The CDR3 nucleotides read TGTGCCAGCAGCTTAGCCCCAGGTAGGGGCTACACCTTC.

The chain uses TRBV6-2 or TRBV6-3 and TRBJ2-6; D is unclear. V lost 4 bases and J 0 bases, leaving 7 bases between the germline ends. The CDR3 extends over 15 amino acids. Germline CDR1 MNHEY, CDR2 SVGEGT. The CDR3 spells CASSWRGSGANVLTF. The CDR3 nucleotides are TGTGCCAGCAGTTGGCGAGGCTCTGGGGCCAACGTCCTGACTTTC.

The chain joins TRBV7-2 to TRBJ2-1, with 8 positions matching TRBD2. Germline CDR1 is SGHTA and CDR2 is FQGNSA. This CDR3 has 16 amino acids. J was trimmed by 10 bases and V by 6 bases; bases with no gene match: 17. CDR3 amino acids: CASSIGGGRKFQEQFF. Here the CDR3 DNA reads TGTGCCAGCAGTATAGGAGGCGGGAGGAAGTTTCAGGAGCAGTTCTTC.

The chain is built from TRBV19 and TRBJ2-2; 8 nucleotides match TRBD2. The V and J ends lost 11 bases and 0 bases, in that order; junction bases with no gene match: 5. There are 14 residues in the CDR3. The germline V gene encodes CDR1 LNHDA and CDR2 SQIVND (reference sequence). CDR3 residues: CAVGGGPNTGELFF. In DNA form, the CDR3 reads TGTGCCGTTGGCGGGGGGCCGAACACCGGGGAGCTGTTTTTT.

This clone has just a few counts. The chain employs TRBV9 and TRBJ2-1; 9 bases line up with TRBD2. Germline lookup yields CDR1 SGDLS and CDR2 YYNGEE. This CDR3 spans 15 amino acids. Trimming removed 3 bases from V and 8 bases from J; junction bases left unmatched: 9. The CDR3 protein is CASSAEGLADHEQFF. The CDR3 region has the DNA TGTGCCAGCAGCGCGGAGGGACTAGCAGACCATGAGCAGTTCTTC.

The rearrangement links TRBV6-4 to TRBJ1-1; perhaps TRBD1 as D (6 bases). The germline V gene encodes CDR1 MRHNA and CDR2 SNTAGT. This CDR3 has 13 residues. With 3 bases removed from V and 3 bases from J, the gap between germline ends came to 8 bases. Here the CDR3 reads CASSEGAHTEAFF. The CDR3 DNA sequence: TGTGCCAGCAGTGAGGGGGCCCACACTGAAGCTTTCTTT.

The chain combines TRBV6-2 or TRBV6-3 with TRBJ2-1, with 12 nucleotides matching TRBD2. With V trimmed by 6 bases and J by 4 bases, 1 base remained unmatched. CDR1 and CDR2 (germline): MNHEY, SVGEGT. The length of the CDR3 is 14 residues. CDR3 nucleotide sequence: TGTGCCAGCAGCGGACTAGCGGGATACAATGAGCAGTTCTTC. Translated: CASSGLAGYNEQFF.